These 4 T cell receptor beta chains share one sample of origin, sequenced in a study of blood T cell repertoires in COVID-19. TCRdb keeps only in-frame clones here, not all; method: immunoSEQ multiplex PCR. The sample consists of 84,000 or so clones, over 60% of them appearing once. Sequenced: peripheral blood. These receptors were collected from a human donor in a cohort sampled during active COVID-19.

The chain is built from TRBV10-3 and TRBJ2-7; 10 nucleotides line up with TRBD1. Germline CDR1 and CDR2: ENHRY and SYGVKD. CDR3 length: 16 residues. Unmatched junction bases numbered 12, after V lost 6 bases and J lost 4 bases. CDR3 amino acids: CAIRTLSRDRGYEQYF. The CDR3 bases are TGTGCCATCAGGACTCTATCCCGGGACAGGGGTTACGAGCAGTACTTC.

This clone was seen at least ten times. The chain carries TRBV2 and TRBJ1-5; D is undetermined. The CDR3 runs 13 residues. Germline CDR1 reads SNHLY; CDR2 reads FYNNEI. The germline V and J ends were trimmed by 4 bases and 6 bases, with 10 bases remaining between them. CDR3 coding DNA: TGTGCCAGCAGTGGCTGGGCGGGTCAGCCCCAGCATTTT. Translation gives CASSGWAGQPQHF.

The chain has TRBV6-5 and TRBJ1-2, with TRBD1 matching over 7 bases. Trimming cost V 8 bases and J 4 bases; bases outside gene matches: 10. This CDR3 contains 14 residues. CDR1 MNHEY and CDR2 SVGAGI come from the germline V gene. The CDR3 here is CASGSDRAPYGYTF. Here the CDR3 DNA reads TGTGCCAGCGGAAGCGACAGGGCTCCCTATGGCTACACCTTC.

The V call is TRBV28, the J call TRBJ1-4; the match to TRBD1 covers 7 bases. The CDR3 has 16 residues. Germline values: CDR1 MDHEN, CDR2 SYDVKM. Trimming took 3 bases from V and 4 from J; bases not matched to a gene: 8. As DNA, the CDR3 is TGTGCCAGCAGTTTGACCTTACAGGGGATTAATGAAAAACTGTTTTTT. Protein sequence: CASSLTLQGINEKLFF.